The clone carrying this T cell receptor beta chain was counted ten times or more. No antigen is known for it. This sample is part of a study of T cells in Graves' hyperthyroidism and ophthalmopathy. Study results and limitations: Blood also showed most of the thyroid clonotypes that were expanded above 0.001.

The CDR3 spans 16 residues. Germline assignment: CDR1 SGHAT and CDR2 FQNNGV. Trimming removed 2 bases from V and 5 bases from J; junction bases left unmatched: 8. Amplified TCR beta CDR3 regions came from RNA transcripts. Initially, a first-round RT-PCR of the TCR CDR3 employed the HTBI primer set. TCRdb used MiXCR to reprocess the multiplex PCR reads, holding one entry per CDR3 protein. The data contain hundreds of thousands of distinct CDR3 sequences, roughly a sixth of them singletons. The rearrangement links TRBV11-2 to TRBJ2-5; 10 bases agree with TRBD1. The sequenced material came from blood. The sequence came from a woman aged 50 to 65 with Graves' hyperthyroidism that later progressed to Graves' ophthalmopathy. CDR3 nucleotides: TGTGCCAGCAGCTTATCCGGGACAGGGGTAGTGGAGACCCAGTACTTC. This gives the protein CASSLSGTGVVETQYF.